This TCR beta chain was identified during a study of long-term antiretroviral therapy in people with HIV. Findings of the study overall: HIV repertoires covered narrower CDR3 length ranges than controls did. Every time point showed a repertoire led by clones expanded before ART.

A few counts support this clone. As yet, its antigen is unknown. Assay version v3.0 of immunoSEQ was used, and it was run at survey level. Sequenced by immunoSEQ multiplex PCR; TCRdb stores in-frame clones only, minus some. The table records tens of thousands of clones, 81% of them present only once. J gave up 7 bases and V 6 bases, and 6 bases lay outside the gene matches. The CDR3 extends over 13 amino acids. Germline lookup yields CDR1 MNHEY and CDR2 SVGAGI. Here the sequenced sample was unsorted PBMCs, taken 0.1 years before starting antiretroviral therapy. The chain couples TRBV6-5 to TRBJ2-7, with 10 bases aligning to TRBD2. The receptor comes from a man aged 35 to 55 with HIV. The chain's CDR3 is CASRQREGREQYF. The DNA of the CDR3 is TGTGCCAGCAGGCAGCGGGAGGGCCGGGAGCAGTACTTC.